The 14 T cell receptor beta chains given below trace back to one sample, sequenced in a study of blood T cell repertoires in COVID-19. Profiling relied on immunoSEQ multiplex PCR, and the TCRdb table lists in-frame clones only, not all of them. Here the sample spans approximately 230,000 clones, about 85% being singletons. Sequencing was carried out using peripheral blood. Receptor source: a man in his late teens or twenties with active or convalescent COVID-19.

The chain joins TRBV4-3 to TRBJ2-1, with D hard to call. The CDR3 covers 17 residues. Germline V gene sequence: CDR1 LGHNA, CDR2 YSLEER. V gave up 0 bases and J gave up 0 bases, with 12 bases separating them. Here the CDR3 reads CASSQDRSTSSYNEQFF. CDR3 DNA: TGCGCCAGCAGCCAAGATCGGTCCACCTCCTCCTACAATGAGCAGTTCTTC.

Concerning this clone itself: This may stem from a read error, because a much larger clone lies one nucleotide away. The J gene is TRBJ2-1, the V gene TRBV11-2; tentative D call: TRBD2 (6 bases). CDR3 length equals 14 residues. V lost 3 bases and J lost 2, with 8 bases in between. Germline loops: CDR1 SGHAT, CDR2 FQNNGV. DNA for the CDR3: TGTGCCAGCAGCTTGGGACTTGCCTACAATGAGCAGTTCTTC. It translates to CASSLGLAYNEQFF.

The chain has TRBV24-1 and TRBJ2-2; 14 positions match TRBD2. V shed 4 bases and J 3 bases; nucleotides not matched to a gene: 9. The length of the CDR3 is 19 residues. Looked up from germline, CDR1 is KGHDR and CDR2 is SFDVKD. CDR3 residues: CATSDAGTSGSLDTGELFF. CDR3 nucleotides: TGTGCCACCAGTGACGCCGGGACTAGCGGGAGTCTGGACACCGGGGAGCTGTTTTTT.

As to this clone: One junction end disagrees with the germline gene, perhaps due to a read error. The genes are TRBV2 and TRBJ2-5, with D unclear. Germline-derived CDR1 and CDR2 are SNHLY and FYNNEI. There are 11 residues in the CDR3. In DNA form, the CDR3 reads TGTGCCAGCAGCGAAGATCGGACCCAGTACTTC. This codes for CASSEDRTQYF.

This rearrangement joins TRBV11-2 to TRBJ2-5; TRBD1 matches 9 bases. CDR3 length equals 15 residues. The germline V gene encodes CDR1 SGHAT and CDR2 FQNNGV. The V and J ends lost 6 bases and 6 bases, in that order; junction bases with no gene match: 11. Written as DNA, the CDR3 is TGTGCCAGCAGTCGTCCGGGACAGGGAGGAAAGACCCAGTACTTC. Translated, it gives CASSRPGQGGKTQYF.

The chain is built from TRBV5-1 and TRBJ2-2; D perhaps matches TRBD1 (6 bases). The CDR3 is 14 amino acids. Trimming stripped 6 bases from V and 5 bases from J, with 14 bases between. CDR1 SGHRS and CDR2 YFSETQ come from the germline V gene. Here the CDR3 reads CASNQGFRTGELFF. The CDR3 DNA reads as TGCGCCAGCAATCAGGGGTTCAGGACCGGGGAGCTGTTTTTT.

The chain couples TRBV30 to TRBJ1-1; TRBD1 matches 7 bases. The CDR3 has 14 amino acids. V was pared by 8 bases and J by 1 base, with 10 bases of the junction left unmatched. Germline V gene data show CDR1 as GTSNPN and CDR2 as SVGIG (reference sequence). The CDR3 region is CAGRDSSTNTEAFF. The CDR3 DNA sequence: TGTGCCGGACGGGACAGTTCGACGAACACTGAAGCTTTCTTT.

This clone was counted a single time. The chain is built from TRBV30 and TRBJ1-1; the D gene is possibly TRBD1 (5 bases). The V and J ends lost 5 bases and 1 base respectively, with 11 bases between them. This CDR3 region has 13 residues. The germline V gene has CDR1 GTSNPN and CDR2 SVGIG (reference sequence). CDR3 coding DNA: TGTGCCTGGCAGGGCAGACAGAACACTGAAGCTTTCTTT. Its translation: CAWQGRQNTEAFF. Full variable domain (rest looked up from reference TRBV30 and TRBJ1-1): SQTIHQWPATLVQPVGSPLSLECTVEGTSNPNLYWYRQAAGRGLQLLFYSVGIGQISSEVPQNLSASRPQDRQFILSSKKLLLSDSGFYLCAWQGRQNTEAFFGQGTRLTVV.

J is TRBJ2-5 and V is TRBV7-2, with D unresolved. This CDR3 region has 13 residues. V was shortened by 3 bases and J by 2 bases, with 7 bases between the two germline ends. Germline values: CDR1 SGHTA, CDR2 FQGNSA. CDR3 residues: CASSLSQQETQYF. CDR3 in DNA: TGTGCCAGCAGCTTGTCACAGCAAGAGACCCAGTACTTC.

The V call is TRBV19, the J call TRBJ1-2; D unresolved. Germline CDR1 and CDR2: LNHDA and SQIVND (reference sequence). Between the trimmed V and J ends, which lost 4 bases and 3 bases, there was a span of 12 bases. The CDR3 loop spans 14 amino acids. CDR3 residues: CASSRRREDYGYTF. The DNA for the CDR3 is TGTGCCAGTAGTAGACGAAGGGAGGACTATGGCTACACCTTC.

This chain's CDR3 is CASSHQTGTGGGYTF. CDR3 nucleotide sequence: TGCGCCAGCAGCCATCAGACCGGGACAGGGGGCGGCTACACCTTC. This sequence joins TRBV4-3 and TRBJ1-2, with TRBD1 matching 12 bases. The CDR3 totals 15 residues. CDR1 and CDR2 from the germline V gene are LGHNA and YSLEER. With 3 bases clipped from V and 8 bases from J, the junction kept 7 bases outside the gene matches.

The CDR3 nucleotides read TGTGCCAGCAGTGGGACGAGGGCCGATAAGAGGCATGGCTACACCTTC. Protein product: CASSGTRADKRHGYTF. V gene TRBV25-1 combines with J gene TRBJ1-2; no reliable D call. This CDR3 spans 16 amino acids. Germline lookup yields CDR1 MGHDK and CDR2 SYGVNS. The V end was cut by 4 bases, the J end by 6 bases, with 21 bases between.

The chain couples TRBV6-1 to TRBJ1-2; 7 bases fit TRBD1. CDR3 length: 15 residues. The V and J ends lost 1 base and 5 bases, in that order; junction bases with no gene match: 7. The germline V gene has CDR1 MNHNS and CDR2 SASEGT. The CDR3 region is CASSEVGRDSYGYTF. CDR3 coding DNA: TGTGCCAGCAGTGAAGTTGGTAGGGACAGTTATGGCTACACCTTC.

The chain carries TRBV29-1 and TRBJ2-3, with TRBD2 matching over 12 bases. J was trimmed by 5 bases and V by 4 bases; bases with no gene match: 7. CDR1 is SQVTM and CDR2 is ANQGSEA in the germline V gene. The CDR3 extends over 15 amino acids. The CDR3 sequence: CSVARSSGRGDTQYF. CDR3 in DNA: TGCAGCGTTGCCCGTTCTAGCGGGAGGGGAGATACGCAGTATTTT.